This T cell receptor beta chain stems from a study of cytomegalovirus exposure and HLA in healthy donors. About the study: Prior work identified around 100 million unique TCR beta sequences in approximately 180 million T cells. General study findings and limits: In a later analysis, the majority of CMV-associated beta chains seemingly showed HLA restriction.

Although they were nominally healthy when sampled, donors likely had unrecorded immune exposures. Points on this clone: As yet, its antigen is unknown.

Primers for the PCR totalled 60 Vbeta and 13 Jbeta. Libraries were prepared by immunoSEQ multiplex PCR; TCRdb keeps only in-frame clonotypes and omits some of them. The table shows over 100,000 clones, with approximately 69% occurring only once. This CDR3 is 19 amino acids long. Looked up from germline, CDR1 is MDHEN and CDR2 is SYDVKM. The V gene end was trimmed by 4 bases and the J gene end by 7 bases; junction bases not matched to a gene: 16. This receptor was taken from a middle-aged man in good health and CMV-seropositive. The chain links TRBV28 to TRBJ1-6; 10 nucleotides match TRBD1. The sample was PBMCs. CDR3 nucleotides: TGTGCCAGCAGTTGGACAGGGGGGGAAAGGGGGACAAAAAATTCACCCCTCCACTTT. This encodes CASSWTGGERGTKNSPLHF.